This TCR beta chain is drawn from a study of T cell changes during pregnancy in multiple sclerosis. This clone is a singleton in its sample. CDR3 length: 15 residues. J was trimmed by 3 bases and V by 7 bases; bases with no gene match: 7. Germline loops: CDR1 SGHRS, CDR2 YFSETQ. Assay: immunoSEQ multiplex PCR; the TCRdb copy retains only in-frame clones and omits some. The table includes about 55,000 clones, 80% to 90% detected once. The sequence came from a female donor with multiple sclerosis, enrolled in a pregnancy study. V and J are TRBV5-1 and TRBJ2-1; 10 bases agree with TRBD2. The sample here was CD4+ T cells from peripheral blood mononuclear cells, taken in the first trimester of pregnancy. The CDR3 coding sequence is TGCGCCAGCTTAGCGGGGGGCGGTAGCTACAATGAGCAGTTCTTC. Amino acids: CASLAGGGSYNEQFF.